The 32 T cell receptor beta chains below were found in one sample sequenced in a study of T cells in narcolepsy. The assay was immunoSEQ multiplex PCR, and TCRdb's table has in-frame clones only and misses some. The table records about 30,000 clones, about four fifths of them present only once. The sample taken for sequencing was memory (CD45RA-) CD4+ T cells from blood. The receptors stem from a human donor in good health.

This rearrangement joins TRBV27 to TRBJ2-3, with 9 bases aligning to TRBD1. CDR1 and CDR2 (germline): MNHEY, SMNVEV (reference sequence). V shed 4 bases and J 0 bases; nucleotides not matched to a gene: 20. This CDR3 has 21 residues. The CDR3 DNA sequence: TGTGCCAGCAGTTGGGGTCGGCCGGGACAGGGACGCTTGAATAGCACAGATACGCAGTATTTT. As protein: CASSWGRPGQGRLNSTDTQYF.

This chain uses TRBV11-2 with TRBJ2-3, with D unresolved. The CDR3 contains 17 residues. Germline V CDR1 and CDR2: SGHAT, FQNNGV. Trimming stripped 1 base from V and 0 bases from J, with 14 bases between. The CDR3: CASSLGGTRMSTDTQYF. CDR3 bases: TGTGCCAGCAGCTTAGGGGGTACACGGATGAGCACAGATACGCAGTATTTT.

CDR3 protein: CASSPREAGGYNEQFF. The CDR3 nucleotides read TGTGCCAGCAGCCCACGAGAGGCGGGGGGATACAATGAGCAGTTCTTC. This sequence joins TRBV7-2 and TRBJ2-1, with 8 bases matching TRBD2. V was pared by 5 bases and J by 4 bases, with 10 bases of the junction left unmatched. The CDR3 sequence is 16 residues long. Germline V CDR1 and CDR2: SGHTA, FQGNSA. Full variable domain (outside the CDR3, taken from reference TRBV7-2 and TRBJ2-1): GAGVSQSPSNKVTEKGKDVELRCDPISGHTALYWYRQSLGQGLEFLIYFQGNSAPDKSGLPSDRFSAERTGGSVSTLTIQRTQQEDSAVYLCASSPREAGGYNEQFFGPGTRLTVL.

The rearrangement links TRBV5-5 to TRBJ1-2, with D perhaps matching TRBD1 (6 bases). CDR3 size: 14 residues. Germline lookup yields CDR1 SGHKS and CDR2 YYEKEE (reference sequence). V lost 0 bases to trimming and J lost 6 bases, with 12 bases between them. The CDR3 spells CASSLADRTDGYTF. The CDR3 region has the DNA TGTGCCAGCAGCTTGGCCGACAGGACCGATGGCTACACCTTC.

To note about this clone: Other DNA sequences in this sample translate to the same CDR3. The CDR3 here is CASSSLQGWNYGYTF. The CDR3 DNA is TGTGCCAGCAGCTCGCTCCAGGGCTGGAACTATGGCTACACCTTC. The V and J genes are TRBV28 and TRBJ1-2, with a weak D call TRBD1 (5 bases). Per germline, CDR1 MDHEN and CDR2 SYDVKM. Trimming removed 6 bases at V and 2 bases at J, with 16 bases between. This CDR3 comprises 15 residues.

This clone occurred once. V usage is TRBV5-6 and J usage is TRBJ2-3; perhaps TRBD2 as D (6 bases). This CDR3 has 14 residues. The V end was cut by 4 bases, the J end by 7 bases, with 16 bases between. Looked up from germline, CDR1 is SGHDT and CDR2 is YYEEEE. CDR3 coding DNA: TGTGCCAGCAGCCTTCGGGAGATCTCCCATACGCAGTATTTT. This encodes CASSLREISHTQYF. The full variable domain, rest sourced from reference TRBV5-6 and TRBJ2-3, is DAGVTQSPTHLIKTRGQQVTLRCSPKSGHDTVSWYQQALGQGPQFIFQYYEEEERQRGNFPDRFSGHQFPNYSSELNVNALLLGDSALYLCASSLREISHTQYFGPGTRLTVL.

The sample holds one count of this clone. The chain couples TRBV21-1 to TRBJ1-5; the DNA was not compared with TRBD1, the D call given in the table. TRBV21-1 is a known pseudogene. This CDR3 contains 16 residues. This chain's CDR3 is CASSICRDRVYQPQHF. CDR3 in DNA: TGTGCCAGCAGCATTTGCCGGGACAGGGTTTATCAGCCCCAGCATTTT.

The genes are TRBV5-6 and TRBJ2-3; D is ambiguous. Trimming shortened V by 0 bases and J by 8 bases, and 19 bases separated the two germline ends. This CDR3 is 16 amino acids long. Per germline, CDR1 SGHDT and CDR2 YYEEEE. The CDR3 sequence: CASSLVSTATAITQYF. The DNA of the CDR3 is TGTGCCAGCAGCTTGGTTTCCACAGCCACGGCAATTACGCAGTATTTT.

This rearrangement joins TRBV7-9 to TRBJ1-4, with a weak D call TRBD1 (6 bases). The CDR3 has 15 residues. The germline V gene has CDR1 SEHNR and CDR2 FQNEAQ (reference sequence). V lost 5 bases and J 0 bases, leaving 10 bases between the germline ends. CDR3 sequence (DNA): TGTGCCAGCAGCCCGGGGGCTCCAACTAATGAAAAACTGTTTTTT. It specifies CASSPGAPTNEKLFF.

This clone has only one observation. V is TRBV15 and J is TRBJ1-1; tentatively, D is TRBD1 (5 bases). Germline CDR1 and CDR2: LNHNV and YYDKDF (reference sequence). The CDR3 covers 12 residues. V dropped 1 base and J dropped 7 bases, with 7 bases sitting between them. The CDR3 loop reads CATSRVGGEAFF. CDR3 coding DNA: TGTGCCACCAGCAGAGTTGGGGGTGAAGCTTTCTTT.

CDR3 amino acids: CASSFPRGSGRTF. The CDR3, as DNA: TGTGCCAGCAGCTTCCCCAGGGGGAGCGGCCGCACCTTC. The V gene is TRBV11-2, the J gene TRBJ1-2, with 7 bases that match TRBD1. This CDR3 contains 13 residues. Looked up from germline, CDR1 is SGHAT and CDR2 is FQNNGV. Trimming cost V 3 bases and J 13 bases; bases outside gene matches: 11. Complete variable domain (other parts from reference TRBV11-2 and TRBJ1-2): EAGVAQSPRYKIIEKRQSVAFWCNPISGHATLYWYQQILGQGPKLLIQFQNNGVVDDSQLPKDRFSAERLKGVDSTLKIQPAKLEDSAVYLCASSFPRGSGRTFGSGTRLTVV.

In regard to this clone: Other nucleotide sequences in the sample specify the same CDR3. This chain connects TRBV9 to TRBJ1-3; 8 nucleotides align to TRBD1. The CDR3 spans 14 residues. V dropped 3 bases and J dropped 4; count of bases not matched to a gene: 3. Germline CDR1 reads SGDLS; CDR2 reads YYNGEE. The CDR3 DNA reads as TGTGCCAGCAGCGCTACAGGGGGAGGAAACACCATATATTTT. Translation: CASSATGGGNTIYF.

This rearrangement joins TRBV11-2 to TRBJ2-1; no definite D call. The germline V gene has CDR1 SGHAT and CDR2 FQNNGV. CDR3 size: 17 residues. Trimming removed 2 bases at V and 4 bases at J, with 18 bases between. The CDR3 loop reads CASSLSFMGQMYNEQFF. The CDR3, as DNA: TGTGCCAGCAGCTTATCATTTATGGGCCAGATGTACAATGAGCAGTTCTTC.

V gene TRBV25-1 combines with J gene TRBJ2-1; TRBD1 agrees at 10 bases. The CDR3 is made up of 13 amino acids. Germline CDR1 reads MGHDK; CDR2 reads SYGVNS. V dropped 7 bases and J dropped 9; count of bases not matched to a gene: 6. For the CDR3, the DNA is TGTGCCAGCACTTCGACAGGGGGCTCTGAGCAGTTCTTC. It is translated as CASTSTGGSEQFF.

This chain links TRBV25-1 with TRBJ2-7; D possibly corresponds to TRBD1 (5 bases). CDR1 is MGHDK and CDR2 is SYGVNS in the germline V gene. The CDR3 has 15 amino acids. Trimming took 3 bases from V and 2 from J, leaving 14 bases between them. The CDR3 DNA is TGTGCCAGCAGTGATTTGGGAACAGGTGCCTACGAGCAGTACTTC. This sequence encodes CASSDLGTGAYEQYF.

The chain employs TRBV19 and TRBJ2-2, with D perhaps given as TRBD1 or TRBD2 (7 bases each). V lost 7 bases, J lost 6 bases, and 27 bases lay in between. Germline CDR1 and CDR2: LNHDA and SQIVND (reference sequence). The CDR3 is made up of 18 amino acids. CDR3 sequence (DNA): TGTGCCAGTACCCAGCCAAGCCGACAGGGAGGGAGGGCCGGGGAGCTGTTTTTT. Translated: CASTQPSRQGGRAGELFF.

The chain uses TRBV10-3 and TRBJ1-2; 8 bases fit TRBD1. CDR1 and CDR2 from the germline V gene are ENHRY and SYGVKD. The CDR3 totals 13 residues. J lost 1 base, V lost 11 bases, and 6 bases had no gene match. The CDR3 sequence: CAGGDRINYGYTF. CDR3 in DNA: TGTGCCGGGGGGGACAGGATTAACTATGGCTACACCTTC.

This chain connects TRBV19 to TRBJ1-1; possible D gene TRBD1, 5 bases. The ends were cut back, 3 bases at V and 1 base at J, with 12 bases in the middle. In germline, CDR1 is LNHDA, CDR2 SQIVND (reference sequence). The CDR3 totals 15 residues. The CDR3 is CASSILGVGNTEAFF. In DNA form, the CDR3 reads TGTGCCAGTAGTATTTTAGGGGTAGGGAACACTGAAGCTTTCTTT.

J is TRBJ1-2 and V is TRBV6-5; 7 positions agree with TRBD1. After removal of 5 bases from V and 4 bases from J, the junction contained 7 bases not matched to a gene. The CDR3 runs to 14 residues. Germline V gene sequence: CDR1 MNHEY, CDR2 SVGAGI. The CDR3 loop is CASSNPGQLYGYTF. The DNA for the CDR3 is TGTGCCAGCAGTAATCCGGGACAGCTCTATGGCTACACCTTC.

The V gene is TRBV5-4, the J gene TRBJ1-4; the D is unclear. Germline values: CDR1 SGHNT, CDR2 YYREEE (reference sequence). The CDR3 spans 14 residues. V dropped 3 bases and J dropped 2 bases, with 8 bases sitting between them. The DNA of the CDR3 is TGTGCCAGCAGCTCGGGCCTGACTAATGAAAAACTGTTTTTT. It specifies CASSSGLTNEKLFF.

The chain employs TRBV4-2 and TRBJ1-4, with 7 bases matching TRBD1. The CDR3 is 15 amino acids. The V gene end was trimmed by 1 base and the J gene end by 8 bases; junction bases not matched to a gene: 7. Germline V gene data show CDR1 as LGHNA and CDR2 as YNFKEQ. The chain's CDR3 is CASSQATGKIEKLFF. The CDR3 nucleotides are TGTGCCAGCAGCCAAGCGACAGGGAAAATCGAAAAACTGTTTTTT.

This clone has a single count. This chain links TRBV5-1 with TRBJ2-2; D is undetermined. Germline V gene data show CDR1 as SGHRS and CDR2 as YFSETQ. The CDR3 is 16 residues long. V lost 0 bases, J lost 0 bases, and 9 bases lay in between. CDR3 protein: CASSLGRSTNTGELFF. DNA for the CDR3: TGCGCCAGCAGCTTGGGCAGGTCTACGAACACCGGGGAGCTGTTTTTT.

The chain has TRBV4-1 and TRBJ2-1; D is uncertain. This CDR3 has 13 amino acids. V was clipped by 1 base and J by 12 bases, with 13 bases between them. CDR1 is MGHRA, CDR2 YSYEKL, per germline. This chain's CDR3 is CASSQASLQPQFF. As DNA, the CDR3 is TGCGCCAGCAGCCAAGCGAGTCTTCAGCCGCAGTTCTTC.

This chain links TRBV6-1 with TRBJ1-1; no clear D. Germline V gene data show CDR1 as MNHNS and CDR2 as SASEGT. Deletions cut 6 bases from V and 2 bases from J, with 16 bases between. The CDR3 contains 15 residues. CDR3 sequence: CASSTQTGGNTEAFF. The CDR3 DNA reads as TGTGCCAGCAGCACACAAACCGGAGGTAACACTGAAGCTTTCTTT.

The sample holds one count of this clone. This chain joins TRBV28 and TRBJ1-2, with TRBD1 as a possible D gene (5 bases). V was trimmed by 7 bases and J by 4 bases, leaving 19 bases between them. CDR1 is MDHEN, CDR2 SYDVKM, per germline. The CDR3 loop spans 15 amino acids. DNA for the CDR3: TGTGCCAGCAACCTCCCCCGGGGGAAGGGCTATGGCTACACCTTC. This sequence encodes CASNLPRGKGYGYTF.

This clone was seen only a few times. V and J are TRBV4-3 and TRBJ2-6; D gene ambiguous. V was cut by 1 base and J by 2 bases, with 12 bases left in between. Germline V CDR1 and CDR2: LGHNA, YSLEER. CDR3 length: 17 residues. The CDR3 here is CASSQVGRITGANVLTF. CDR3 nucleotide sequence: TGCGCCAGCAGCCAAGTAGGCAGGATAACTGGGGCCAACGTCCTGACTTTC.

This clone appeared once. This chain joins TRBV4-3 and TRBJ2-2; D unclear. The CDR3 sequence is 15 residues long. Trimming stripped 2 bases from V and 3 bases from J, with 10 bases between. Germline V gene data show CDR1 as LGHNA and CDR2 as YSLEER. CDR3 nucleotides: TGCGCCAGCAGCCAAAGGGTCAGACACACCGGGGAGCTGTTTTTT. The encoded protein is CASSQRVRHTGELFF.

This clone appeared a single time. The rearrangement uses TRBV19 and TRBJ1-2; weak D call: TRBD1 (5 bases). Looked up from germline, CDR1 is LNHDA and CDR2 is SQIVND (reference sequence). The CDR3 runs 14 residues. The V end was cut by 7 bases, the J end by 1 base, with 13 bases between. The CDR3 spells CASTRTRNNYGYTF. The CDR3, as DNA: TGTGCCAGTACTCGGACACGTAATAACTATGGCTACACCTTC.

The chain has TRBV4-2 and TRBJ2-2; 7 nucleotides match TRBD1. The CDR3 is 16 residues long. The V gene end was trimmed by 4 bases and the J gene end by 0 bases; junction bases not matched to a gene: 5. Germline CDR1 and CDR2: LGHNA and YNFKEQ. This CDR3 reads CASSRTQGSNTGELFF. The CDR3 DNA reads as TGTGCCAGCAGCCGTACACAGGGGTCGAACACCGGGGAGCTGTTTTTT.

In its sample, this clone was seen once. The chain employs TRBV21-1 and TRBJ2-3; the DNA was not compared with TRBD1, the D call given in the table. TRBV21-1 is reported as a pseudogene. This CDR3 region has 17 residues. Written as DNA, the CDR3 is TGTGCCAGCAGCAAAGCGCTTTACAGTTGGGCCAAAGATACGCAGTATTTT. This encodes CASSKALYSWAKDTQYF.

This chain connects TRBV6-6 to TRBJ1-1; no definite D call. V lost 6 bases and J lost 4, with 15 bases in between. The germline V gene encodes CDR1 MNHNY and CDR2 SVGAGI (reference sequence). The CDR3 covers 14 residues. The chain's CDR3 is CASSYRERVTEAFF. Here the CDR3 DNA reads TGTGCCAGCAGCTACCGTGAACGGGTCACTGAAGCTTTCTTT.

The chain joins TRBV5-1 to TRBJ1-1, with a possible D match to TRBD1 (5 bases). The CDR3 covers 15 residues. Germline V gene sequence: CDR1 SGHRS, CDR2 YFSETQ. Trimming shortened V by 3 bases and J by 4 bases, and 16 bases separated the two germline ends. DNA of the CDR3: TGCGCCAGCAGCTCCGGAGGGGTTCTGGGCACTGAAGCTTTCTTT. This translates into CASSSGGVLGTEAFF. Together with reference TRBV5-1 and TRBJ1-1, the CDR3 gives the full variable domain: KAGVTQTPRYLIKTRGQQVTLSCSPISGHRSVSWYQQTPGQGLQFLFEYFSETQRNKGNFPGRFSGRQFSNSRSEMNVSTLELGDSALYLCASSSGGVLGTEAFFGQGTRLTVV.